The 23 T cell receptor beta chains below come from one sample, sequenced in a study of human thymus T cells. From resections taken during corrective heart surgery, the thymus tissue was obtained. Only in-frame clones appear in the TCRdb table, and some are missing; sequencing was by immunoSEQ multiplex PCR. The sample comprises more than 70,000 clones, around 96% of which are singletons, and 0.031% rests with the top ten. What was sequenced was thymus tissue. Receptors originate from a boy under two years old with a congenital heart defect but otherwise immunologically healthy.

The V gene is TRBV11-1, the J gene TRBJ2-1, with TRBD2 as a possible D gene (6 bases). Trimming shortened V by 2 bases and J by 2 bases, and 16 bases separated the two germline ends. CDR3 length: 17 amino acids. Germline CDR1 SGHAT, CDR2 FQDESV (reference sequence). CDR3 region: CASSLRTPGTPYNEQFF. CDR3 DNA sequence: TGTGCCAGCAGCTTACGTACACCGGGGACTCCCTACAATGAGCAGTTCTTC.

The CDR3 nucleotides are TGTGCCAGTAGTGCCGAGCCTAGGCCATGGACCTACGAGCAGTACTTC. This gives the protein CASSAEPRPWTYEQYF. The J gene is TRBJ2-7, the V gene TRBV19; D remains unclear. V shed 5 bases and J shed 2 bases, with 19 bases lying between them. CDR1 and CDR2 from the germline V gene are LNHDA and SQIVND (reference sequence). This CDR3 is 16 amino acids long.

Here the CDR3 reads CASSEFATTPGTGTGANVLTF. In DNA, the CDR3 is TGTGCCAGCAGTGAATTCGCGACTACCCCCGGGACAGGGACTGGGGCCAACGTCCTGACTTTC. The chain carries TRBV6-1 and TRBJ2-6; 9 bases line up with TRBD1. CDR1 is MNHNS, CDR2 SASEGT, per germline. V lost 2 bases, J lost 2 bases, and 16 bases stayed unmatched. The CDR3 contains 21 residues.

The gene calls are TRBV6-4 and TRBJ2-7; D not resolved. Germline-derived CDR1 and CDR2 are MRHNA and SNTAGT. Trimming removed 8 bases from V and 3 bases from J, with 11 bases in between. This CDR3 has 12 amino acids. For the CDR3, the DNA is TGTGCCAGCCCCTTGGACGGCTACGAGCAGTACTTC. It is translated as CASPLDGYEQYF.

The chain links TRBV10-2 to TRBJ2-1, with TRBD2 matching 10 bases. This CDR3 comprises 15 residues. Germline lookup yields CDR1 WSHSY and CDR2 SAAADI. Unmatched junction bases numbered 4, after V lost 6 bases and J lost 2 bases. The chain's CDR3 is CASRKGTSAYNEQFF. The DNA of the CDR3 is TGCGCCAGCAGGAAGGGGACTAGCGCCTACAATGAGCAGTTCTTC.

The V and J genes are TRBV9 and TRBJ2-2; D may match TRBD1 or TRBD2 (6 bases each). The CDR3 has 16 amino acids. Germline V gene sequence: CDR1 SGDLS, CDR2 YYNGEE. V dropped 0 bases and J dropped 4 bases, with 13 bases sitting between them. CDR3 DNA sequence: TGTGCCAGCAGCGTAGACCGGGGGCTCGGCACCGGGGAGCTGTTTTTT. Residues: CASSVDRGLGTGELFF.

The rearrangement uses TRBV7-9 and TRBJ2-5, with D possibly being TRBD2 (6 bases). V lost 5 bases and J 5 bases, leaving 18 bases between the germline ends. The CDR3 covers 15 residues. Per germline, CDR1 SEHNR and CDR2 FQNEAQ (reference sequence). Here the CDR3 DNA reads TGTGCCAGCAGCCCCTGGGACTCCGGTCGGGAGACCCAGTACTTC. Encoded protein: CASSPWDSGRETQYF.

This clone was seen only a few times. V is TRBV2 and J is TRBJ1-1; TRBD1 aligns across 9 bases. The J segment lost 1 base and the V segment lost 5 bases, leaving 8 bases of the junction unmatched. The CDR3 totals 16 residues. In germline, CDR1 is SNHLY, CDR2 FYNNEI. The CDR3 sequence: CASSPGQGKENTEAFF. Here the CDR3 DNA reads TGTGCCAGCAGTCCCGGACAGGGGAAGGAGAACACTGAAGCTTTCTTT.

V is TRBV18 and J is TRBJ2-5, with 9 bases fitting TRBD1. The CDR3 has 21 amino acids. V dropped 3 bases and J dropped 6; count of bases not matched to a gene: 26. Germline-derived CDR1 and CDR2 are KGHSH and LQKENI. The CDR3 region has the DNA TGTGCCAGCTCACCCACGCCGGTGATGCGCCGGGACAGGGAAAGGAAAAAGACCCAGTACTTC. Protein: CASSPTPVMRRDRERKKTQYF. Looking up the rest from reference TRBV18 and TRBJ2-5 gives the full variable domain: NAGVMQNPRHLVRRRGQEARLRCSPMKGHSHVYWYRQLPEEGLKFMVYLQKENIIDESGMPKERFSAEFPKEGPSILRIQQVVRGDSAAYFCASSPTPVMRRDRERKKTQYFGPGTRLLVL.

J is TRBJ1-5 and V is TRBV28; D is possibly TRBD1 (6 bases). The CDR3 is made up of 14 amino acids. Germline CDR1 is MDHEN and CDR2 is SYDVKM. V was pared by 3 bases and J by 5 bases, with 11 bases between. CDR3 sequence: CASSFRGGYQPQHF. CDR3 coding DNA: TGTGCCAGCAGTTTTCGAGGGGGTTATCAGCCCCAGCATTTT.

V is TRBV19 and J is TRBJ2-7; 10 bases align to TRBD1. With 4 bases clipped from V and 3 bases from J, the junction kept 6 bases outside the gene matches. Per the germline V gene, CDR1 is LNHDA and CDR2 is SQIVND (reference sequence). This CDR3 is built from 15 residues. The CDR3 spells CASSTRDRGDYEQYF. The CDR3 bases are TGTGCCAGTAGTACCCGGGACAGGGGCGACTACGAGCAGTACTTC.

The chain is built from TRBV9 and TRBJ2-5, with 10 nucleotides matching TRBD1. This CDR3 contains 17 residues. Germline V CDR1 and CDR2: SGDLS, YYNGEE. V trimming: 4 bases; J trimming: 1 base; junction bases outside the gene matches: 10. CDR3 bases: TGTGCCAGCAGCCCGAGGGGGACAGGGGACGCCCAAGAGACCCAGTACTTC. Protein product: CASSPRGTGDAQETQYF.

The chain links TRBV20-1 to TRBJ2-5, with unresolved D. The CDR3 sequence is 11 residues long. Germline V gives CDR1 DFQATT, CDR2 SNEGSKA (reference sequence). Between the trimmed V and J ends, which lost 5 bases and 5 bases, there was a span of 9 bases. The chain's CDR3 is CSASRPETQYF. DNA for the CDR3: TGCAGTGCTTCGCGCCCGGAGACCCAGTACTTC.

The chain uses TRBV6-1 and TRBJ2-7, with D tentatively TRBD1 (6 bases). V lost 7 bases and J 7 bases, leaving 23 bases between the germline ends. The CDR3 loop spans 15 amino acids. The germline CDR1 and CDR2 sequences are MNHNS and SASEGT. The CDR3 protein is CASIRTHRVAWEQYF. The CDR3 DNA sequence: TGTGCCAGCATAAGGACCCACAGGGTTGCGTGGGAGCAGTACTTC.

This chain uses TRBV6-5 with TRBJ2-5; 10 bases match TRBD1. V shed 0 bases, J shed 9 bases, and the junction held 10 bases outside the gene matches. The CDR3 sequence is 16 residues long. Germline lookup yields CDR1 MNHEY and CDR2 SVGAGI. The CDR3 region is CASSYSKDRGDRAQYF. In nucleotides, the CDR3 is TGTGCCAGCAGTTACTCGAAGGACAGGGGGGACCGGGCCCAGTACTTC.

This rearrangement joins TRBV4-3 to TRBJ2-1, with 10 bases that match TRBD2. Germline V gives CDR1 LGHNA, CDR2 YSLEER. The CDR3 totals 21 residues. The trim removed 3 bases at V and 2 bases at J, leaving 19 bases unmatched. Here the CDR3 reads CASSHQDPPPPAGGPYNEQFF. CDR3 nucleotides: TGCGCCAGCAGCCACCAGGATCCACCCCCCCCAGCGGGGGGGCCCTACAATGAGCAGTTCTTC.

The V gene is TRBV6-5, the J gene TRBJ1-1; 8 positions agree with TRBD1. Losses at the gene ends were 2 bases for V and 10 bases for J; bases not matched to a gene: 3. The CDR3 is 12 residues long. Germline CDR1 MNHEY, CDR2 SVGAGI. The CDR3 DNA is TGTGCCAGCAGTTACGCTGGACAGGGAGCTTTCTTT. Translation: CASSYAGQGAFF.

The chain has TRBV28 and TRBJ1-1; D remains ambiguous. V dropped 2 bases and J dropped 5 bases, with 9 bases sitting between them. The V gene's germline CDR1 is MDHEN and CDR2 SYDVKM. CDR3 length equals 13 residues. The CDR3 loop reads CASSLIPGTEAFF. The CDR3 DNA reads as TGTGCCAGCAGTTTAATCCCGGGGACTGAAGCTTTCTTT.

The V call is TRBV19, the J call TRBJ2-3, with D hard to call. Germline assignment: CDR1 LNHDA and CDR2 SQIVND (reference sequence). Between the trimmed V and J ends, which lost 0 bases and 5 bases, there was a span of 0 bases. This CDR3 has 11 residues. CDR3 loop: CASSIEDTQYF. The CDR3 DNA sequence: TGTGCCAGTAGTATAGAAGATACGCAGTATTTT.

This clone occurred once. The V call is TRBV7-9, the J call TRBJ1-4; 8 bases align to TRBD1. V gave up 7 bases and J gave up 3 bases; unmatched junction bases: 19. CDR1 and CDR2 from the germline V gene are SEHNR and FQNEAQ (reference sequence). The CDR3 spans 19 residues. The CDR3 DNA follows: TGTGCCAGCATCGATGACCCGGGACAGGAAGAATCCCCTAATGAAAAACTGTTTTTT. Protein sequence: CASIDDPGQEESPNEKLFF.

The chain links TRBV5-4 to TRBJ2-7; 7 bases fit TRBD1. V lost 0 bases and J lost 5; bases outside the gene matches: 17. From germline, CDR1 is SGHNT and CDR2 YYREEE (reference sequence). The CDR3 length is 18 residues. For the CDR3, the DNA is TGTGCCAGCAGCTTGGGCCCCGGGACAGACCGTTTCCGGAACGAGCAGTACTTC. It yields the protein CASSLGPGTDRFRNEQYF.

V gene TRBV29-1 combines with J gene TRBJ2-7, with D tentatively TRBD2 (6 bases). V was cut by 6 bases and J by 2 bases, with 17 bases left in between. Looked up from germline, CDR1 is SQVTM and CDR2 is ANQGSEA. CDR3 size: 14 residues. The CDR3 sequence: CSVEIGTGTYEQYF. In nucleotides, the CDR3 is TGCAGCGTCGAGATAGGGACTGGGACCTACGAGCAGTACTTC.

This chain uses TRBV4-2 with TRBJ2-7; D remains ambiguous. Between the trimmed V and J ends, which lost 4 bases and 3 bases, there was a span of 25 bases. The CDR3 has 18 amino acids. In germline, CDR1 is LGHNA, CDR2 YNFKEQ. The CDR3: CASSLYSVASRPGYEQYF. CDR3 sequence (DNA): TGTGCCAGCAGCCTTTACTCGGTGGCCTCCCGCCCGGGCTACGAGCAGTACTTC.